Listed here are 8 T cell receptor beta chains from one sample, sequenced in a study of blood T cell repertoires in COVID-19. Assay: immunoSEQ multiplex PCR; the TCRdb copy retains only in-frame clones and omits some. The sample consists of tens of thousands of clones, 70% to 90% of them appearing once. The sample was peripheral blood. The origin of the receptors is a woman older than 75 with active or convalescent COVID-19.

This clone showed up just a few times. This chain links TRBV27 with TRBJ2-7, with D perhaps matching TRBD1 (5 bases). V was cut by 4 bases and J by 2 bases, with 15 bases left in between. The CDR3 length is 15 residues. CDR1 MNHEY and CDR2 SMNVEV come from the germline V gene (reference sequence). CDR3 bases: TGTGCCAGCAGTTCATCTTTTAGACAGACCTACGAGCAGTACTTC. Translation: CASSSSFRQTYEQYF.

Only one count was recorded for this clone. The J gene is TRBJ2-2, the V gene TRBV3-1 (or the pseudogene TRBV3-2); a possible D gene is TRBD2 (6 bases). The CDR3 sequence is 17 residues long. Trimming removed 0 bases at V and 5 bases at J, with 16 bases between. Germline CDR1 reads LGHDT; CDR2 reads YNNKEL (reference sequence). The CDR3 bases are TGTGCCAGCAGCCAAGATTATGAGACTAGGTGGACCGGGGAGCTGTTTTTT. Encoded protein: CASSQDYETRWTGELFF.

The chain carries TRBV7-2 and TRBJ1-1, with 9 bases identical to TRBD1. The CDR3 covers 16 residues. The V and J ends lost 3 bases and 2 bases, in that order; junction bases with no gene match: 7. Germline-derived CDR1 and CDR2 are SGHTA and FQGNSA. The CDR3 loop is CASSFTGTGSNTEAFF. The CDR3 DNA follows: TGTGCCAGCAGCTTTACCGGGACAGGGTCTAACACTGAAGCTTTCTTT.

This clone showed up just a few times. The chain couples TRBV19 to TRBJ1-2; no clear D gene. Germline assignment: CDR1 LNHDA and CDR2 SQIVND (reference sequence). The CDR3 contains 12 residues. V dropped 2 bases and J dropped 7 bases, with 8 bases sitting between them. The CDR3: CASSIRGSGYTF. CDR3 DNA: TGTGCCAGTAGTATACGGGGTAGTGGCTACACCTTC.

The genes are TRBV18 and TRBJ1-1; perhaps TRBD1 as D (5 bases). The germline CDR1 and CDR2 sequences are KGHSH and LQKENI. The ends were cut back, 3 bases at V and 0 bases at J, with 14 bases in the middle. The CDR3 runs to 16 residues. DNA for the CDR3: TGTGCCAGCTCACCGAGGCGGGGGACCATGAACACTGAAGCTTTCTTT. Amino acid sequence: CASSPRRGTMNTEAFF.

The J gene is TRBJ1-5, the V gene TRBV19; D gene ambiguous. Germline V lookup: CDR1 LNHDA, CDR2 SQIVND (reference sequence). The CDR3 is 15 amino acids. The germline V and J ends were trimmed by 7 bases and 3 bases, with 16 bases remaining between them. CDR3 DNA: TGTGCCAGTAACAGTTTGTGGCAGGCCAATCAGCCCCAGCATTTT. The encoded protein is CASNSLWQANQPQHF.

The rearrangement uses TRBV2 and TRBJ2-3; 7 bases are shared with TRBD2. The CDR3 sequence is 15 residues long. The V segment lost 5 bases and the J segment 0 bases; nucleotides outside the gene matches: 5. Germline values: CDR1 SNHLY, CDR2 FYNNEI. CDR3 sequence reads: CASSQRGLSTDTQYF. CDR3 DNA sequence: TGTGCCAGCAGTCAGCGGGGACTGAGCACAGATACGCAGTATTTT.

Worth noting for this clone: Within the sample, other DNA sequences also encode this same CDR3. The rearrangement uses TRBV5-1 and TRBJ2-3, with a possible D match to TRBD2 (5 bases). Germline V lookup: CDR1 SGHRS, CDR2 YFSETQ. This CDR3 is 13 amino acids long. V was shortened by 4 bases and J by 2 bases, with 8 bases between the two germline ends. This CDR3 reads CASSPGYTDTQYF. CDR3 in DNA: TGCGCCAGCAGCCCGGGATACACAGATACGCAGTATTTT.